The next 31 T cell receptor beta chains were all read from a single sample in a study of cytomegalovirus exposure and HLA in healthy donors. 13 Jbeta primers and 60 Vbeta primers were used for the PCR. Produced via immunoSEQ multiplex PCR; TCRdb's table is partial and in-frame only. This table holds over 150,000 clones, 80% to 85% found once. The sample consisted of PBMCs. The receptors derive from a woman in her forties or fifties in good health and CMV-seropositive.

This clone appeared once. The chain couples TRBV19 to TRBJ2-3; 10 bases are a match to TRBD2. Germline V CDR1 and CDR2: LNHDA, SQIVND (reference sequence). The CDR3 totals 16 residues. After removal of 4 bases from V and 4 bases from J, the junction contained 8 bases not matched to a gene. The CDR3 reads CASSKSGGAVADTQYF. CDR3 coding DNA: TGTGCCAGTAGTAAGAGCGGGGGGGCCGTAGCAGATACGCAGTATTTT.

The chain is built from TRBV14 and TRBJ1-4; 7 bases align to TRBD1. Trimming took 0 bases from V and 10 from J; bases not matched to a gene: 5. Germline lookup yields CDR1 SGHDN and CDR2 FVKESK. There are 14 residues in the CDR3. The CDR3 here is CASSQEWDSGKLFF. Written as DNA, the CDR3 is TGTGCCAGCAGCCAAGAATGGGACAGCGGAAAACTGTTTTTT.

The chain employs TRBV5-1 and TRBJ1-2; D is possibly TRBD1 (6 bases). The V and J ends lost 4 bases and 3 bases respectively, with 10 bases between them. This CDR3 is built from 13 residues. The germline CDR1 and CDR2 sequences are SGHRS and YFSETQ. The CDR3 protein is CASSKGDDYGYTF. CDR3 nucleotides: TGCGCCAGCAGCAAGGGGGACGACTATGGCTACACCTTC.

V is TRBV5-1 and J is TRBJ1-4; tentatively, D is TRBD1 (5 bases). Germline V lookup: CDR1 SGHRS, CDR2 YFSETQ. V was clipped by 2 bases and J by 2 bases, with 13 bases between them. This CDR3 contains 16 residues. The CDR3 sequence is CASSFGGPGTNEKLFF. The CDR3 DNA is TGCGCCAGCAGCTTCGGGGGTCCAGGGACTAATGAAAAACTGTTTTTT.

V and J are TRBV5-6 and TRBJ1-6; TRBD1 agrees at 8 bases. The junction had 12 bases not matched to a gene; V was cut back by 0 bases and J by 7 bases. In germline, CDR1 is SGHDT, CDR2 YYEEEE. The CDR3 spans 18 residues. The CDR3 here is CASSLGLTGQGPNSPLHF. The CDR3 coding sequence is TGTGCCAGCAGCTTGGGTCTGACAGGACAGGGACCCAATTCACCCCTCCACTTT.

The chain carries TRBV18 and TRBJ2-6, with unresolved D. Germline-derived CDR1 and CDR2 are KGHSH and LQKENI. CDR3 length: 16 amino acids. Trimming pared 2 bases from V and 0 bases from J, leaving 8 bases between. This CDR3 is CASSPNAASGANVLTF. CDR3 nucleotides: TGTGCCAGCTCACCAAACGCGGCCTCTGGGGCCAACGTCCTGACTTTC.

V gene TRBV28 combines with J gene TRBJ2-5, with 11 positions matching TRBD1. CDR1 is MDHEN and CDR2 is SYDVKM in the germline V gene. V was pared by 6 bases and J by 1 base, with 4 bases of the junction left unmatched. The CDR3 runs to 15 residues. The CDR3: CASSPGTGGQETQYF. The DNA of the CDR3 is TGTGCCAGCAGCCCCGGGACAGGGGGCCAAGAGACCCAGTACTTC.

The V call is TRBV29-1, the J call TRBJ2-5, with D maybe TRBD1 (7 bases). Deletions cut 1 base from V and 3 bases from J, with 15 bases between. Germline CDR1 reads SQVTM; CDR2 reads ANQGSEA. CDR3 length equals 15 residues. In nucleotides, the CDR3 is TGCAGCGTTGAAGGGAGGGGGCGGGTAGAAGAGACCCAGTACTTC. The encoded protein is CSVEGRGRVEETQYF.

This clone has a handful of counts. This chain links TRBV28 with TRBJ1-2, with D possibly matching TRBD1 (6 bases). The V end was cut by 6 bases, the J end by 3 bases, with 14 bases between. CDR3 size: 14 residues. CDR1 is MDHEN and CDR2 is SYDVKM in the germline V gene. In DNA form, the CDR3 reads TGTGCCAGCAGACCCCGGGACAAGTACTATGGCTACACCTTC. The encoded protein is CASRPRDKYYGYTF.

The chain is built from TRBV5-1 and TRBJ1-2; D not resolved. V gave up 5 bases and J gave up 8 bases, with 16 bases separating them. Germline V CDR1 and CDR2: SGHRS, YFSETQ. The CDR3 consists of 13 residues. The CDR3 spells CASRTSLSGGYTF. In DNA form, the CDR3 reads TGCGCCAGCAGGACAAGCCTTTCGGGAGGCTACACCTTC.

V and J are TRBV10-3 and TRBJ1-2, with TRBD1 identical over 7 bases. The germline V gene encodes CDR1 ENHRY and CDR2 SYGVKD. There are 14 residues in the CDR3. The V segment lost 10 bases and the J segment 3 bases; nucleotides outside the gene matches: 11. Here the CDR3 reads CATTDRVGDYGYTF. CDR3 DNA: TGTGCCACAACAGACAGGGTCGGGGACTATGGCTACACCTTC.

This clone has a single count. The chain uses TRBV7-2 and TRBJ2-3; 7 nucleotides align to TRBD2. Germline V gene data show CDR1 as SGHTA and CDR2 as FQGNSA. With 4 bases clipped from V and 6 bases from J, the junction kept 7 bases outside the gene matches. This CDR3 spans 14 amino acids. CDR3 protein: CASSYGGGGDTQYF. In nucleotides, the CDR3 is TGTGCCAGCAGCTATGGGGGGGGTGGGGATACGCAGTATTTT.

The CDR3 protein is CASSVGGRGPTDTQYF. The CDR3 nucleotides read TGTGCCAGCAGTGTAGGAGGGCGGGGACCCACAGATACGCAGTATTTT. This chain uses TRBV2 with TRBJ2-3, with a weak D call TRBD2 (6 bases). The CDR3 loop spans 16 amino acids. V was clipped by 4 bases and J by 2 bases, with 16 bases between them. Germline V gene data show CDR1 as SNHLY and CDR2 as FYNNEI.

The chain couples TRBV19 to TRBJ2-5; D perhaps matches TRBD2 (7 bases). V was pared by 9 bases and J by 1 base, with 18 bases between. This CDR3 is built from 15 residues. CDR1 is LNHDA, CDR2 SQIVND, per germline (reference sequence). The chain's CDR3 is CASRREGEGQETQYF. CDR3 bases: TGTGCCAGCCGAAGGGAGGGGGAGGGCCAAGAGACCCAGTACTTC.

This clone was seen just once. This chain connects TRBV5-6 to TRBJ2-6, with 8 bases fitting TRBD2. Germline assignment: CDR1 SGHDT and CDR2 YYEEEE. After removal of 3 bases from V and 4 bases from J, the junction contained 9 bases not matched to a gene. CDR3 length: 17 amino acids. The DNA of the CDR3 is TGTGCCAGCAGCTCGCGGGGTAGCGGGACCGGGGCCAACGTCCTGACTTTC. This encodes CASSSRGSGTGANVLTF.

The J gene is TRBJ1-1, the V gene TRBV18, with D unresolved. CDR1 KGHSH and CDR2 LQKENI come from the germline V gene. The CDR3 has 14 residues. The V and J ends lost 3 bases and 3 bases respectively, with 11 bases between them. The CDR3 loop reads CASSPPGKHTEAFF. For the CDR3, the DNA is TGTGCCAGCTCACCCCCCGGGAAGCACACTGAAGCTTTCTTT.

The chain couples TRBV4-1 to TRBJ2-3, with TRBD1 matching 8 bases. V was clipped by 3 bases and J by 1 base; unmatched bases: 21. There are 21 residues in the CDR3. CDR1 is MGHRA, CDR2 YSYEKL, per germline. The CDR3 DNA is TGCGCCAGCAGCCATCCCTCTTTCGGACAGGGTTCTACCCGGCGCACAGATACGCAGTATTTT. It is translated as CASSHPSFGQGSTRRTDTQYF.

This chain connects TRBV6-5 to TRBJ2-7; tentative D call: TRBD2 (6 bases). The CDR3 totals 14 residues. Germline-derived CDR1 and CDR2 are MNHEY and SVGAGI. Trimming removed 5 bases at V and 0 bases at J, with 11 bases between. CDR3 sequence: CASSPGTFSYEQYF. DNA for the CDR3: TGTGCCAGCAGTCCAGGGACTTTCTCCTACGAGCAGTACTTC.

This CDR3 is CASSQSDRGGDNGYTF. The CDR3 DNA reads as TGCGCCAGCAGTCAATCAGATCGAGGGGGAGATAATGGCTACACCTTC. V is TRBV23-1 and J is TRBJ1-2, with D perhaps matching TRBD1 (6 bases). TRBV23-1 is an open reading frame whose function is uncertain. Trimming took 0 bases from V and 6 from J, leaving 17 bases between them. The CDR3 extends over 16 amino acids.

The chain is built from TRBV21-1 and TRBJ2-3; the table's TRBD2 call for D was not verified on the DNA. TRBV21-1 is shown as a pseudogene. The CDR3 is made up of 20 amino acids. CDR3 nucleotide sequence: TGTGCCAGCAGCAAAGCGCACCTAGCGGGGGTGATGGGTCACACAGATACGCAGTATTTT. This encodes CASSKAHLAGVMGHTDTQYF.

In DNA, the CDR3 is TGTGCTAGTGGTTTGGTGCGGGACAGGGGATCAAGGGTGGATGAAAAACTGTTTTTT. Translated, it gives CASGLVRDRGSRVDEKLFF. This chain joins TRBV12-5 and TRBJ1-4; TRBD1 matches 10 bases. Germline assignment: CDR1 LGHNT and CDR2 FRNRAP. The CDR3 length is 19 residues. V shed 0 bases, J shed 6 bases, and the junction held 13 bases outside the gene matches.

The V gene is TRBV6-1, the J gene TRBJ2-7; TRBD2 might be the D (6 bases). Trimming pared 2 bases from V and 0 bases from J, leaving 11 bases between. CDR1 and CDR2 (germline): MNHNS, SASEGT. This CDR3 is 15 amino acids long. The CDR3 nucleotides are TGTGCCAGCAGTGAATACGGGGGAAACTCCTACGAGCAGTACTTC. It encodes CASSEYGGNSYEQYF.

CDR3 region: CASSLMSVRTGGGSTEAFF. The DNA of the CDR3 is TGTGCCAGCAGCTTAATGAGTGTTAGGACAGGGGGCGGAAGCACTGAAGCTTTCTTT. The rearrangement joins TRBV7-9 to TRBJ1-1, with TRBD1 identical over 11 bases. This CDR3 has 19 residues. Germline CDR1 is SEHNR and CDR2 is FQNEAQ (reference sequence). The V segment lost 2 bases and the J segment 4 bases; nucleotides outside the gene matches: 15.

The J gene is TRBJ2-7, the V gene TRBV7-2; TRBD1 matches at 9 bases. The CDR3 loop spans 15 amino acids. In germline, CDR1 is SGHTA, CDR2 FQGNSA. J was trimmed by 5 bases and V by 5 bases; bases with no gene match: 10. CDR3 region: CASSPAGTGSDEQYF. CDR3 sequence (DNA): TGTGCCAGCAGCCCCGCCGGGACAGGGTCCGACGAGCAGTACTTC.

This rearrangement joins TRBV6-5 to TRBJ1-5; 8 positions match TRBD1. This CDR3 contains 14 residues. Germline values: CDR1 MNHEY, CDR2 SVGAGI. The J segment lost 7 bases and the V segment lost 5 bases, leaving 7 bases of the junction unmatched. CDR3 bases: TGTGCCAGCAGTCGTACAGGGGGAGAACAGCCCCAGCATTTT. Its protein is CASSRTGGEQPQHF.

The V and J genes are TRBV5-7 and TRBJ1-5, with a weak D call TRBD1 (5 bases). TRBV5-7 is identified as an open reading frame with a role that is uncertain. The length of the CDR3 is 15 residues. Trimming shortened V by 4 bases and J by 3 bases, and 14 bases separated the two germline ends. CDR3 loop: CASSPSSRANQPQHF. CDR3 nucleotides: TGTGCCAGCAGCCCGAGTAGCAGGGCCAATCAGCCCCAGCATTTT.

CDR3 protein: CASSFTGLETQYF. The CDR3 DNA follows: TGTGCCAGCAGTTTTACGGGACTTGAGACCCAGTACTTC. The rearrangement uses TRBV28 and TRBJ2-5; TRBD2 might be the D (6 bases). Germline V gene data show CDR1 as MDHEN and CDR2 as SYDVKM. The CDR3 is 13 residues long. Trimming stripped 3 bases from V and 5 bases from J, with 10 bases between.

This clone was seen just once. The chain employs TRBV4-1 and TRBJ2-7; 8 positions match TRBD1. V shed 8 bases and J 4 bases; nucleotides not matched to a gene: 7. The germline CDR1 and CDR2 sequences are MGHRA and YSYEKL. CDR3 length equals 13 residues. CDR3 sequence (DNA): TGCGCCAGCCGACGGACAGGGACATACGAGCAGTACTTC. This sequence encodes CASRRTGTYEQYF.

The chain joins TRBV6-5 to TRBJ2-7; 8 nucleotides line up with TRBD1. V gave up 6 bases and J gave up 5 bases; unmatched junction bases: 6. Germline CDR1 reads MNHEY; CDR2 reads SVGAGI. The CDR3 sequence is 13 residues long. The DNA for the CDR3 is TGTGCCAGCAGGCTACAGGGGGTGGACGAGCAGTACTTC. It translates to CASRLQGVDEQYF.

J is TRBJ2-1 and V is TRBV19; 9 bases agree with TRBD2. Germline V gene lookup returns CDR1 LNHDA and CDR2 SQIVND (reference sequence). The CDR3 has 13 amino acids. Trimming cost V 6 bases and J 7 bases; bases outside gene matches: 4. CDR3 coding DNA: TGTGCCAGTAGAGCGGGAGGACAAAATGAGCAGTTCTTC. Its protein is CASRAGGQNEQFF. Looking up the rest from reference TRBV19 and TRBJ2-1 gives the full variable domain: DGGITQSPKYLFRKEGQNVTLSCEQNLNHDAMYWYRQDPGQGLRLIYYSQIVNDFQKGDIAEGYSVSREKKESFPLTVTSAQKNPTAFYLCASRAGGQNEQFFGPGTRLTVL.

This rearrangement joins TRBV9 to TRBJ1-4; D call uncertain. Per the germline V gene, CDR1 is SGDLS and CDR2 is YYNGEE. The ends were cut back, 3 bases at V and 0 bases at J, with 6 bases in the middle. The CDR3 length is 14 residues. The CDR3 sequence is CASSEPATNEKLFF. CDR3 in DNA: TGTGCCAGCAGCGAGCCTGCAACTAATGAAAAACTGTTTTTT.